This T cell receptor (beta chain) emerged from a study of cytomegalovirus exposure and HLA in healthy donors. On the study more broadly: There were 70 million to 95 million unique TCRs (from HLA-typed donors) in an early data release.

This CDR3 has 14 residues. The V end was cut by 1 base, the J end by 2 bases, with 8 bases between. Germline V CDR1 and CDR2: MGHRA, YSYEKL. The PCR had 60 Vbeta and 13 Jbeta primers. Clones were sequenced by immunoSEQ multiplex PCR, and TCRdb holds only the in-frame ones, with some missing. The sample shows around 140,000 clones, roughly four fifths of them seen only once. Details on this clone: No antigen is known for it.

General study findings and limits: A later analysis linked a missense DCLRE1C variant to TCR beta V- and J-gene trimming. Excluded were some V segments that proved indistinguishable, including TRBV6-2 and TRBV6-3. Productive status was seen about 90% or about 30% of the time for most TCR beta V segments in an earlier analysis.

The chain recombines TRBV4-1 with TRBJ1-2; D gene uncertain. The source is a female donor in good health and CMV-seropositive. Sequenced input: PBMCs. CDR3 in DNA: TGCGCCAGCAGCCAAGCTGACGGGAACTATGGCTACACCTTC. Translation gives CASSQADGNYGYTF.